These T cell receptor beta chains were read from a single sample in a study of T cells in Graves' hyperthyroidism and ophthalmopathy. Each CDR3 protein gets one entry after TCRdb re-called the multiplex PCR reads with MiXCR. In the table there are around 500,000 distinct CDR3 sequences, roughly 22% of which are singletons. Sequenced material: blood. The source of these receptors is a woman between 70 and 85 years old with Graves' ophthalmopathy. Both conserved end residues are part of each CDR3. D genes are given only for firm matches. Expanded clones get a size class; other rows say once, few or many, or leave the size out.

many,TRBV7-6,TRBD1,TRBJ2-7,CASSSGTGYVQYF,TGTGCCAGCAGCTCCGGGACAGGGTACGTGCAGTACTTC
few,TRBV2,NA,TRBJ2-7,CASGQSLYEQYF,TGTGCCAGCGGGCAATCCCTCTACGAGCAGTACTTC
few,TRBV6-2/TRBV6-3,TRBD1,TRBJ1-6,CASISNRGYGSPLHF,TGTGCCAGCATATCAAACAGGGGATATGGTTCACCCCTCCACTTT
few,TRBV30,NA,TRBJ2-7,CAQTRRGAPYEQYF,TGTGCCCAAACCCGACGGGGAGCCCCCTACGAGCAGTACTTC
few,TRBV29-1,TRBD1,TRBJ1-2,CSAGDSRNYGYTF,TGCAGCGCAGGGGACAGCCGAAACTATGGCTACACCTTC
NA,TRBV12-3/TRBV12-4,TRBD1,TRBJ2-2,CASTRDRTNTGGLFF,TGTGCCAGCACACGGGACAGGACGAACACCGGGGGGCTGTTTTTT
many,TRBV6-1,TRBD1,TRBJ1-1,CASNKDRVNTEAFF,TGTGCCAGCAACAAGGACAGGGTGAACACTGAAGCTTTCTTT
many,TRBV12-3/TRBV12-4,NA,TRBJ2-7,CASSLGTAADYEQYF,TGTGCCAGCAGTTTAGGGACTGCGGCAGACTACGAGCAGTACTTC
once,TRBV18,NA,TRBJ1-3,CASSPQNSGNTIYF,TGTGCCAGCTCACCACAAAATTCAGGAAACACCATATATTTT
many,TRBV7-2,NA,TRBJ2-7,CASSLSFATYEQYF,TGTGCCAGCAGCTTATCTTTCGCCACCTACGAGCAGTACTTC
NA,TRBV20-1,TRBD1,TRBJ2-3,CSASGTGGADTQYF,TGCAGTGCTAGTGGGACAGGGGGCGCAGATACGCAGTATTTT
NA,TRBV20-1,TRBD1,TRBJ1-1,CSAPTGVPTEAFF,TGCAGTGCGCCAACAGGGGTGCCCACTGAAGCTTTCTTT
few,TRBV29-1,NA,TRBJ2-6,CSVGGPGANVLTF,TGCAGCGTGGGGGGGCCTGGGGCCAACGTCCTGACTTTC
many,TRBV9,NA,TRBJ2-1,CASSVAAQAINEQFF,TGTGCCAGCAGCGTAGCCGCTCAGGCTATCAATGAGCAGTTCTTC
many,TRBV6-1,NA,TRBJ1-1,CASTPAGLTGAFF,TGTGCCAGCACCCCAGCCGGTCTTACAGGAGCTTTCTTT
NA,TRBV20-1,NA,TRBJ2-7,CSARQGIHEQYF,TGCAGTGCTAGACAGGGGATACACGAGCAGTACTTC
few,TRBV6-2/TRBV6-3,NA,TRBJ2-1,CASRNSVEQFF,TGTGCCAGCAGAAATAGCGTTGAGCAGTTCTTC
few,TRBV4-1,NA,TRBJ2-1,CASSQERAGGAYQFF,TGCGCCAGCAGCCAAGAGCGGGCAGGGGGGGCGTATCAGTTCTTC
NA,TRBV7-2,TRBD1,TRBJ2-7,CASRLGTGGYEQYF,TGTGCCAGCAGGTTGGGGACAGGGGGCTACGAGCAGTACTTC
NA,TRBV6-2/TRBV6-3,NA,TRBJ1-5,CASSVGWPQHF,TGTGCCAGCAGTGTGGGTTGGCCCCAGCATTTT
many,TRBV19,NA,TRBJ1-1,CARSGGSLNTEAFF,TGTGCCAGATCCGGGGGCAGCCTGAACACTGAAGCTTTCTTT
NA,TRBV5-1,TRBD2,TRBJ2-7,CASSSSGTNYEQYF,TGCGCCAGCAGCTCGTCGGGGACTAACTACGAGCAGTACTTC
NA,TRBV19,NA,TRBJ1-6,CASSMSRGIGSPLHF,TGTGCCAGTAGTATGAGTAGGGGAATCGGCTCACCCCTCCACTTT
NA,TRBV12-3/TRBV12-4,TRBD1,TRBJ1-6,CASSSGQGGSAPLHF,TGTGCCAGCAGTTCCGGACAGGGGGGCTCGGCACCCCTCCACTTT
few,TRBV20-1,NA,TRBJ2-1,CSAKPLAQVYNEQFF,TGCAGTGCAAAACCCCTCGCGCAGGTTTACAATGAGCAGTTCTTC
NA,TRBV5-1,NA,TRBJ1-6,CASSLAAVAYNSPLHF,TGCGCCAGCAGCTTGGCGGCGGTCGCTTATAATTCACCCCTCCACTTT
NA,TRBV7-8,TRBD2,TRBJ2-1,CASSTPREAENEQFF,TGTGCCAGCAGCACGCCTCGGGAGGCAGAGAATGAGCAGTTCTTC
few,TRBV20-1,TRBD2,TRBJ2-3,CSAEPSGRNTDTQYF,TGCAGTGCGGAACCTAGCGGGAGGAACACAGATACGCAGTATTTT
NA,TRBV5-1,TRBD1,TRBJ1-2,CASSLRTGSIMYGYTF,TGCGCCAGCAGCCTCCGGACAGGGTCGATAATGTATGGCTACACCTTC
NA,TRBV4-1,NA,TRBJ2-1,CASSQWLAYNEQFF,TGCGCCAGCAGCCAATGGTTAGCCTACAATGAGCAGTTCTTC
many,TRBV5-1,TRBD1,TRBJ2-7,CASSPGTGRTSEQYF,TGCGCCAGCAGCCCCGGGACAGGAAGGACCAGCGAGCAGTACTTC
many,TRBV6-2/TRBV6-3,NA,TRBJ2-1,CASSDWGPYNEQFF,TGTGCCAGCAGTGACTGGGGTCCCTACAATGAGCAGTTCTTC
NA,TRBV5-1,NA,TRBJ2-2,CASSLMLANTGELFF,TGCGCCAGCAGCTTGATGCTAGCTAACACCGGGGAGCTGTTTTTT
NA,TRBV27,NA,TRBJ2-6,CASSFRTSGANVLTF,TGTGCCAGCAGTTTTCGGACCTCTGGGGCCAACGTCCTGACTTTC
NA,TRBV7-8,NA,TRBJ1-2,CASSLARLLEGGYTF,TGTGCCAGCAGCTTAGCGAGGCTCCTAGAGGGCGGCTACACCTTC
NA,TRBV28,TRBD1,TRBJ1-2,CASRGTGYGYTF,TGTGCCAGCAGGGGGACAGGGTATGGCTACACCTTC
many,TRBV2,TRBD1,TRBJ1-4,CASSLNRGTNEKLFF,TGTGCCAGCAGCCTTAACAGGGGTACTAATGAAAAACTGTTTTTT
NA,TRBV20-1,TRBD2,TRBJ2-3,CSARDLGLAGRPDTQYF,TGCAGTGCTAGAGATCTGGGACTAGCGGGGCGGCCAGATACGCAGTATTTT
few,TRBV3-1,NA,TRBJ2-7,CASSLVMDGTYEQYF,TGTGCCAGCTCACTTGTCATGGACGGCACCTACGAGCAGTACTTC
many,TRBV29-1,NA,TRBJ2-3,CSVVQGGTDTQYF,TGCAGCGTTGTTCAAGGGGGAACAGATACGCAGTATTTT
many,TRBV28,NA,TRBJ1-2,CASSLTGTGSYGYTF,TGTGCCAGCAGTTTAACGGGCACCGGGTCCTATGGCTACACCTTC
few,TRBV6-1,NA,TRBJ2-3,CASSRDMTDTQYF,TGTGCCAGCAGTCGGGATATGACAGATACGCAGTATTTT